This T cell receptor (beta chain) originates from a study of T cell responses to AZD1222 COVID-19 vaccine. The study, taken as a whole, reports: Close to half of all spike-specific TCRs reportedly target regions of the variants that are unmutated. Once two AZD1222 doses were given, Spike-specific TCR breadth and depth went up. At baseline, seropositivity was found in only six or seven AZD1222 recipients. Females made up more of the donors, who were largely white British, and clonal diversity may have come out too low.

Here immunoSEQ multiplex PCR was the method, and the copy in TCRdb shows in-frame clones only, minus some. The repertoire includes about 150,000 clones, 90% of them detected once, and over 1.2% sits in the top ten. CDR3 length: 15 amino acids. V dropped 4 bases and J dropped 3 bases, with 14 bases sitting between them. Per the germline V gene, CDR1 is SGHRS and CDR2 is YFSETQ. Notes on this clone: Antigen specificity is unknown.

The sample here was peripheral blood, taken 28 days after the second AZD1222 dose. The source of this sequence is an adult who received the AZD1222 COVID-19 vaccine. This chain joins TRBV5-1 and TRBJ2-1; D is possibly TRBD1 (5 bases). The CDR3 coding sequence is TGCGCCAGCAGCGGCTCGTGGGGCGACTACAATGAGCAGTTCTTC. Residues: CASSGSWGDYNEQFF.